The 25 T cell receptor beta chains listed next were all sequenced from one sample in a study of blood T cells in healthy people across ages. Through a sample-barcoded 5' primer and a J-beta primer mix, a second PCR was run for about 6 to 12 cycles. One entry per CDR3 protein results from TCRdb running MiXCR on the 5' RACE reads. The sample includes under 1,000,000 distinct CDR3 sequences, roughly 46% of them seen just once. Sequenced: blood. The receptors here all came from a man older than 75 in good health.

This clonotype was counted many times. J is TRBJ2-1 and V is TRBV27; 9 nucleotides match TRBD2. Unmatched junction bases numbered 5, after V lost 2 bases and J lost 6 bases. CDR3 length: 15 residues. Per the germline V gene, CDR1 is MNHEY and CDR2 is SMNVEV (reference sequence). CDR3 residues: CASSLAGGPSNEQFF. The DNA for the CDR3 is TGTGCCAGCAGTTTAGCGGGAGGGCCCAGCAATGAGCAGTTCTTC.

This chain's CDR3 is CASSPLEGSSYNEQFF. DNA for the CDR3: TGTGCCAGCAGCCCCCTTGAAGGGAGCTCCTACAATGAGCAGTTCTTC. The chain combines TRBV7-3 with TRBJ2-1; perhaps TRBD2 as D (5 bases). Deletions cut 5 bases from V and 0 bases from J, with 14 bases between. CDR1 is SGHTA, CDR2 FQGTGA, per germline. The CDR3 has 16 residues.

This rearrangement joins TRBV10-3 to TRBJ2-7, with 8 bases aligning to TRBD2. Losses at the gene ends were 10 bases for V and 4 bases for J; bases not matched to a gene: 18. Germline-derived CDR1 and CDR2 are ENHRY and SYGVKD. The length of the CDR3 is 16 residues. CDR3 region: CASESSRGGERYEQYF. In DNA form, the CDR3 reads TGTGCCAGCGAATCCTCCCGGGGGGGAGAAAGGTACGAGCAGTACTTC.

This clonotype was counted a few times. One base away lies a much larger clone, so this may be a sequencing read error. The chain couples TRBV20-1 to TRBJ2-7; TRBD1 might be the D (5 bases). This CDR3 region has 13 residues. Germline lookup yields CDR1 DFQATT and CDR2 SNEGSKA (reference sequence). Trimming removed 3 bases from V and 3 bases from J, with 12 bases in between. The DNA of the CDR3 is TGCAGTGCTAGCCCATTGGACAACTACGAGCAGTACTTC. It codes for CSASPLDNYEQYF.

V usage is TRBV7-9 and J usage is TRBJ2-3; 11 bases map to TRBD2. The length of the CDR3 is 16 residues. CDR1 and CDR2 from the germline V gene are SEHNR and FQNEAQ (reference sequence). With 1 base clipped from V and 7 bases from J, the junction kept 7 bases outside the gene matches. CDR3 DNA sequence: TGTGCCAGCAGCTTAGGTTCGACTAGCGGGGTAAATACGCAGTATTTT. It specifies CASSLGSTSGVNTQYF.

The gene calls are TRBV29-1 and TRBJ2-5; D might be TRBD1 (6 bases). The J call may be in error: the DNA end matches TRBJ2-4 better. Germline CDR1 SQVTM, CDR2 ANQGSEA. The CDR3 totals 11 residues. This CDR3 is CSVDLQGIQYF. CDR3 DNA: TGCAGCGTCGACTTACAGGGCATTCAGTACTTC.

The chain recombines TRBV5-1 with TRBJ1-4; TRBD1 might be the D (5 bases). Germline lookup yields CDR1 SGHRS and CDR2 YFSETQ. The CDR3 length is 19 residues. V gave up 4 bases and J gave up 3 bases, with 25 bases separating them. CDR3 sequence (DNA): TGCGCCAGCAGCCCAAAGACAGATCTTCGGCCAGGGTCTAATGAAAAACTGTTTTTT. Translating it yields CASSPKTDLRPGSNEKLFF.

The chain links TRBV12-3 or TRBV12-4 to TRBJ2-7; TRBD1 aligns across 9 bases. This CDR3 contains 12 residues. Unmatched junction bases numbered 4, after V lost 6 bases and J lost 7 bases. CDR3: CASRYRGPEQYF. Written as DNA, the CDR3 is TGTGCCAGCAGATACAGGGGGCCGGAGCAGTACTTC.

The chain employs TRBV11-2 and TRBJ2-1; no definite D call. The CDR3 totals 15 residues. In germline, CDR1 is SGHAT, CDR2 FQNNGV. Between the trimmed V and J ends, which lost 7 bases and 7 bases, there was a span of 20 bases. This chain's CDR3 is CASKVMGANKNEQFF. CDR3 sequence (DNA): TGTGCCAGCAAGGTAATGGGCGCGAACAAGAATGAGCAGTTCTTC. The full variable domain, its missing parts supplied by reference TRBV11-2 and TRBJ2-1, is EAGVAQSPRYKIIEKRQSVAFWCNPISGHATLYWYQQILGQGPKLLIQFQNNGVVDDSQLPKDRFSAERLKGVDSTLKIQPAKLEDSAVYLCASKVMGANKNEQFFGPGTRLTVL.

Here the CDR3 reads CASSKGQSMNTEAFF. The DNA of the CDR3 is TGTGCCAGCAGCAAAGGACAGAGCATGAACACTGAAGCTTTCTTT. The rearrangement uses TRBV9 and TRBJ1-1; TRBD1 is a possible D gene (6 bases). Germline assignment: CDR1 SGDLS and CDR2 YYNGEE. The CDR3 is made up of 15 amino acids. The V end lost 4 bases, the J end lost 0 bases, and 13 bases lay between the germline ends.

The CDR3 region is CASSFTATEAFF. CDR3 bases: TGTGCCAGCAGCTTCACAGCCACTGAAGCTTTCTTT. This chain links TRBV7-9 with TRBJ1-1, with D uncertain. The germline V gene encodes CDR1 SEHNR and CDR2 FQNEAQ (reference sequence). This CDR3 has 12 residues. V lost 3 bases and J lost 4, with 6 bases in between.

The rearrangement uses TRBV20-1 and TRBJ2-3, with 11 bases identical to TRBD2. Germline assignment: CDR1 DFQATT and CDR2 SNEGSKA (reference sequence). There are 17 residues in the CDR3. The V gene end was trimmed by 0 bases and the J gene end by 2 bases; junction bases not matched to a gene: 7. The DNA of the CDR3 is TGCAGTGCTAGAGATCGCCCGGGACTAGCGGACACAGATACGCAGTATTTT. Its translation is CSARDRPGLADTDTQYF.

This clonotype appeared a few times. This chain joins TRBV6-1 and TRBJ1-2, with D perhaps matching TRBD1 (5 bases). Trimming cost V 2 bases and J 5 bases, with 12 bases left between them. The CDR3 runs to 14 residues. The germline V gene encodes CDR1 MNHNS and CDR2 SASEGT. The CDR3 nucleotides are TGTGCCAGCAGTGAACGGGGGGAAGGGTATGGCTACACCTTC. As protein: CASSERGEGYGYTF.

With respect to this clonotype: This may arise from a read error, as a much more abundant clone is one base away. V gene TRBV5-1 combines with J gene TRBJ2-3, with TRBD2 matching over 12 bases. The CDR3 has 17 residues. Per germline, CDR1 SGHRS and CDR2 YFSETQ. The CDR3 coding sequence is TGCGCCAGCAGCTTGGCAAGACTAGCGGGAGAGGGAGATGCGCAGTATTTT. It specifies CASSLARLAGEGDAQYF.

At least ten counts were recorded for this clonotype. V usage is TRBV29-1 and J usage is TRBJ2-3; the D call may be TRBD1 or TRBD2 (6 bases each). The CDR3 runs to 14 residues. Trimming pared 6 bases from V and 6 bases from J, leaving 19 bases between. The germline gives CDR1 SQVTM, CDR2 ANQGSEA. CDR3: CSVQRGDGGDTQYF. The CDR3, as DNA: TGCAGCGTCCAACGGGGAGACGGGGGCGATACGCAGTATTTT.

This clonotype was observed a handful of times. In nucleotides, the CDR3 is TGTGCCAGCAGTTACTCGAATCGGGGGGGCCTGTACGAGCAGTACTTC. Its protein is CASSYSNRGGLYEQYF. V is TRBV6-6 and J is TRBJ2-7; 8 bases map to TRBD2. CDR1 is MNHNY, CDR2 SVGAGI, per germline (reference sequence). The V and J ends lost 0 bases and 4 bases, in that order; junction bases with no gene match: 8. The CDR3 runs to 16 residues.

This clonotype showed up just a few times. The genes are TRBV27 and TRBJ2-2; D remains unclear. The CDR3 is made up of 15 amino acids. Trimming left V 6 bases short and J 5 bases short, with 16 bases between. Germline V gene sequence: CDR1 MNHEY, CDR2 SMNVEV (reference sequence). In DNA, the CDR3 is TGTGCCAGCAGCCCCACTACCGCAAGGACCGGGGAGCTGTTTTTT. It is translated as CASSPTTARTGELFF.

The chain employs TRBV24-1 and TRBJ2-7; D perhaps matches TRBD1 (6 bases). The germline V gene encodes CDR1 KGHDR and CDR2 SFDVKD. The CDR3 spans 15 residues. V was cut by 3 bases and J by 2 bases, with 13 bases left in between. CDR3 in amino acids: CATSDHRQEPYEQYF. CDR3 in DNA: TGTGCCACCAGTGATCACCGACAGGAGCCCTACGAGCAGTACTTC.

V gene TRBV18 combines with J gene TRBJ2-5; D not certain. CDR1 and CDR2 (germline): KGHSH, LQKENI. The CDR3 extends over 14 amino acids. The V end was cut by 4 bases, the J end by 0 bases, with 9 bases between. The CDR3 sequence is CASSLTRYQETQYF. In DNA, the CDR3 is TGTGCCAGCTCACTGACAAGGTACCAAGAGACCCAGTACTTC.

V usage is TRBV7-9 and J usage is TRBJ2-4; D is possibly TRBD1 (6 bases). The length of the CDR3 is 18 residues. Germline-derived CDR1 and CDR2 are SEHNR and FQNEAQ (reference sequence). Trimming removed 4 bases from V and 0 bases from J, with 19 bases in between. The CDR3: CASSSVDRPGLAKNIQYF. CDR3 coding DNA: TGTGCCAGCAGCTCCGTCGACAGGCCAGGGCTAGCCAAAAACATTCAGTACTTC.

CDR3 sequence reads: CASSGPQVAETQYF. CDR3 coding DNA: TGCGCCAGCAGCGGGCCACAAGTTGCAGAGACCCAGTACTTC. The rearrangement joins TRBV5-1 to TRBJ2-5; D remains ambiguous. CDR3 length: 14 residues. Germline V gives CDR1 SGHRS, CDR2 YFSETQ. With 4 bases removed from V and 4 bases from J, the gap between germline ends came to 14 bases. The full variable domain, completed using reference TRBV5-1 and TRBJ2-5, is KAGVTQTPRYLIKTRGQQVTLSCSPISGHRSVSWYQQTPGQGLQFLFEYFSETQRNKGNFPGRFSGRQFSNSRSEMNVSTLELGDSALYLCASSGPQVAETQYFGPGTRLLVL.

There are a few counts of this clonotype. This chain joins TRBV21-1 and TRBJ1-2; the table assigns TRBD1, which was not confirmed against the DNA. TRBV21-1 is classified as a pseudogene. The CDR3 totals 12 residues. The CDR3 sequence is CASSTGQGGYTF. Here the CDR3 DNA reads TGTGCCAGCAGCACCGGACAGGGCGGCTACACCTTC.

This clonotype was counted once. The chain links TRBV15 to TRBJ2-3; D is undetermined. The V gene's germline CDR1 is LNHNV and CDR2 YYDKDF (reference sequence). Trimming left V 0 bases short and J 10 bases short, with 8 bases between. There are 12 residues in the CDR3. CDR3 loop: CATSRDFDAQYF. The CDR3 DNA reads TGTGCCACCAGCAGAGATTTTGATGCGCAGTATTTT.

This clonotype was counted ten times or more. The CDR3 loop reads CASSMGPSYEQYF. DNA of the CDR3: TGTGCCAGCAGCATGGGACCGAGCTACGAGCAGTACTTC. The V call is TRBV7-2, the J call TRBJ2-7, with D tentatively TRBD1 or TRBD2 (5 bases each). The CDR3 has 13 residues. From germline, CDR1 is SGHTA and CDR2 FQGNSA. V lost 5 bases and J 3 bases, leaving 11 bases between the germline ends.

The V and J genes are TRBV7-3 and TRBJ2-1, with D possibly matching TRBD2 (6 bases). This CDR3 is 16 amino acids long. V lost 4 bases, J lost 0 bases, and 13 bases lay in between. Germline CDR1 SGHTA, CDR2 FQGTGA. The CDR3 is CASSSGTSSSYNEQFF. The CDR3 region has the DNA TGTGCCAGCAGCTCCGGGACTTCGAGCTCCTACAATGAGCAGTTCTTC.